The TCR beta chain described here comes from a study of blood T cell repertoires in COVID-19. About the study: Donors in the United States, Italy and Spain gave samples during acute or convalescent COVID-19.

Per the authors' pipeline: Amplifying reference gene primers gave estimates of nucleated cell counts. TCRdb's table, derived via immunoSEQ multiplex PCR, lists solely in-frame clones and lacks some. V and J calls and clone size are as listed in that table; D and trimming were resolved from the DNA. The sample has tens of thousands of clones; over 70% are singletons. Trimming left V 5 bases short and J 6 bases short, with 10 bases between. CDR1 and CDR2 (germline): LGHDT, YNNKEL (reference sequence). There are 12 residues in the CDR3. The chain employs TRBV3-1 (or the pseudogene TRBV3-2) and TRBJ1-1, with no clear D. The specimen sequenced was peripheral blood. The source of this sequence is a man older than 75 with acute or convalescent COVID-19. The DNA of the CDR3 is TGTGCCAGCAGCTTCCGAGGGTCTGAAGCTTTCTTT. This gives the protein CASSFRGSEAFF.